These 9 T cell receptor beta chains came from one sample sequenced in a study of regulatory T cells in long-lasting Graves disease. Time point denoted: newly diagnosed GD, antithyroid drugs for less than 3 months. Scientists built the TCR library using RNA that was extracted from PBMCs. To make TCR beta libraries, researchers used iRepertoire HTBI primers and Arm-PCR of CDR3 regions. TCRdb recomputed calls from the multiplex PCR reads with MiXCR, one row per CDR3 protein. The data contain hundreds of thousands of distinct CDR3 sequences, approximately 15% of them singletons. These data were likewise used in another study, on T cells in Graves' hyperthyroidism and ophthalmopathy.

Sequencing was performed on peripheral blood mononuclear cells (PBMCs), taken at new diagnosis, from a patient treated with antithyroid drugs. The receptors stem from a man aged 40-50 years with Graves disease.

On this clonotype itself: Since a much larger clone is just one base distant, this may be a read error. The chain has TRBV11-2 and TRBJ1-5; D gene unclear. CDR1 and CDR2 from the germline V gene are SGHAT and FQNNGV. The CDR3 runs 13 residues. V was cut by 1 base and J by 11 bases, with 12 bases left in between. The CDR3 loop reads CASSLAAFTAQHF. The CDR3 region has the DNA TGTGCCAGCAGCTTAGCGGCCTTCACGGCCCAGCATTTT. The full variable domain, its missing parts supplied by reference TRBV11-2 and TRBJ1-5, is EAGVAQSPRYKIIEKRQSVAFWCNPISGHATLYWYQQILGQGPKLLIQFQNNGVVDDSQLPKDRFSAERLKGVDSTLKIQPAKLEDSAVYLCASSLAAFTAQHFGDGTRLSIL.

This clonotype was recorded many times. Written as DNA, the CDR3 is TGTGCCAGCAGCCACTACTCCGGGACAGGGAGCTATGGCTACACCTTC. Residues: CASSHYSGTGSYGYTF. This rearrangement joins TRBV3-1 to TRBJ1-2; 9 bases align to TRBD1. Germline V CDR1 and CDR2: LGHDT, YNNKEL (reference sequence). After removal of 3 bases from V and 4 bases from J, the junction contained 9 bases not matched to a gene. This CDR3 region has 16 residues.

This clonotype has a count of ten or more. The rearrangement links TRBV2 to TRBJ2-3, with 10 bases identical to TRBD2. V was clipped by 0 bases and J by 4 bases; unmatched bases: 4. This CDR3 comprises 16 residues. The germline gives CDR1 SNHLY, CDR2 FYNNEI. For the CDR3, the DNA is TGTGCCAGCAGTGAAGCGGTAGCGGGGGGCCCAGATACGCAGTATTTT. It translates to CASSEAVAGGPDTQYF.

This clonotype has ten or more counts. J is TRBJ2-3 and V is TRBV7-3; the match to TRBD2 covers 8 bases. Germline-derived CDR1 and CDR2 are SGHTA and FQGTGA. Trimming took 5 bases from V and 7 from J; bases not matched to a gene: 20. There are 18 residues in the CDR3. The chain's CDR3 is CASSPYPPVAGKGHTQYF. CDR3 coding DNA: TGTGCCAGCAGCCCCTACCCTCCGGTAGCGGGGAAAGGCCATACGCAGTATTTT.

This clonotype occurred many times. The gene calls are TRBV12-3 or TRBV12-4 and TRBJ1-5; unclear D gene. The V gene lost 1 base and the J gene lost 0 bases, with 7 bases spanning the gap. This CDR3 is 15 amino acids long. The CDR3 region has the DNA TGTGCCAGCAGTTTAGGGATTTATAGCAATCAGCCCCAGCATTTT. It is translated as CASSLGIYSNQPQHF.

This clonotype showed up many times. V and J are TRBV28 and TRBJ1-1; 8 bases fit TRBD1. The CDR3 is made up of 14 amino acids. In germline, CDR1 is MDHEN, CDR2 SYDVKM. J lost 0 bases, V lost 8 bases, and 5 bases had no gene match. The CDR3: CASAGGTMNTEAFF. Written as DNA, the CDR3 is TGTGCCAGCGCAGGGGGCACAATGAACACTGAAGCTTTCTTT.

This clonotype was observed at least ten times. The genes are TRBV20-1 and TRBJ2-2, with a weak D call TRBD1 (5 bases). The V end lost 3 bases, the J end lost 2 bases, and 16 bases lay between the germline ends. CDR1 DFQATT and CDR2 SNEGSKA come from the germline V gene (reference sequence). This CDR3 comprises 16 residues. DNA of the CDR3: TGCAGTGCTAGGGGCGCAGGGAACATAAACACCGGGGAGCTGTTTTTT. Its protein is CSARGAGNINTGELFF.

The table lists this clonotype with many counts. The V and J genes are TRBV30 and TRBJ1-5; 7 bases map to TRBD1. CDR3 length: 14 residues. With 2 bases clipped from V and 6 bases from J, the junction kept 7 bases outside the gene matches. CDR1 and CDR2 from the germline V gene are GTSNPN and SVGIG (reference sequence). This chain's CDR3 is CAWSSDRVGQPQHF. The CDR3 DNA follows: TGTGCCTGGAGTTCTGACAGGGTCGGTCAGCCCCAGCATTTT.

The table lists this clonotype with a few counts. The chain recombines TRBV19 with TRBJ2-1, with D maybe TRBD2 (6 bases). The V gene lost 5 bases and the J gene lost 6 bases, with 11 bases spanning the gap. Germline values: CDR1 LNHDA, CDR2 SQIVND (reference sequence). This CDR3 is built from 13 residues. The CDR3 region has the DNA TGTGCCAGTAGTGTCGGACTACTCAATGAGCAGTTCTTC. Its translation: CASSVGLLNEQFF.